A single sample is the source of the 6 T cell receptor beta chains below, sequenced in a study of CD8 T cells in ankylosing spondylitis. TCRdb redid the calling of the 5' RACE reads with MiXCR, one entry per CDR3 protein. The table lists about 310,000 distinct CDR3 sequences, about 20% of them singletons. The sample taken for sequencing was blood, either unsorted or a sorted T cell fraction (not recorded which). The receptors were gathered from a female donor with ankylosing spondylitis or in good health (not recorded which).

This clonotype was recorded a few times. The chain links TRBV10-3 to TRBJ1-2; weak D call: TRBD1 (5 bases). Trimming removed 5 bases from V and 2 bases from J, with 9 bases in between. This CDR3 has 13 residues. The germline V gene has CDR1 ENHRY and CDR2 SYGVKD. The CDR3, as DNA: TGTGCCATCAGTCTTGACAGAAACTATGGCTACACCTTC. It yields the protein CAISLDRNYGYTF.

The CDR3 nucleotides read TGTGCCAGCAGCTTCATAGCGGGAGTAACTGGGGCCAACGTCCTGACTTTC. This gives the protein CASSFIAGVTGANVLTF. The chain uses TRBV7-9 and TRBJ2-6; 9 bases match TRBD2. CDR1 is SEHNR, CDR2 FQNEAQ, per germline (reference sequence). Unmatched junction bases numbered 5, after V lost 3 bases and J lost 2 bases. The CDR3 loop spans 17 amino acids.

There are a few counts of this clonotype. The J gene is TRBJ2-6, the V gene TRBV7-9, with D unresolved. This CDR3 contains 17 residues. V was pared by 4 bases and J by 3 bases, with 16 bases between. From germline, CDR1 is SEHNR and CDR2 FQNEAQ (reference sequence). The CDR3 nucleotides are TGTGCCAGCAGCTCCAAAGTCCCCTTGGATGGGGCCAACGTCCTGACTTTC. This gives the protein CASSSKVPLDGANVLTF.

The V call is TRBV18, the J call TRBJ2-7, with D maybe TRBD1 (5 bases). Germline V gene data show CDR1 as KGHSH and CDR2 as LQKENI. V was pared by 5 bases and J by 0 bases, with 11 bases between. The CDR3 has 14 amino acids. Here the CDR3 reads CASSVQATSYEQYF. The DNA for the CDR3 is TGTGCCAGCTCAGTACAGGCCACCTCCTACGAGCAGTACTTC.

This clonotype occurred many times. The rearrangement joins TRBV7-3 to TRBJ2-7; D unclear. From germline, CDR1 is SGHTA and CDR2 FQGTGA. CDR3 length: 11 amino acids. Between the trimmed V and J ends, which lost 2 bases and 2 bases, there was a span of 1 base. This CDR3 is CASSLPYEQYF. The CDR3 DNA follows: TGTGCCAGCAGCTTACCCTACGAGCAGTACTTC.

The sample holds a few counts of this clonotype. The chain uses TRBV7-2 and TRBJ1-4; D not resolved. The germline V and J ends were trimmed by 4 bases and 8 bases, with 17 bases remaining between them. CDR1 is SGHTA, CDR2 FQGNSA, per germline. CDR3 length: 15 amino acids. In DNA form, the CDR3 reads TGTGCCAGCAGCTCTAGACGGGAATTGGGGGAAAAACTGTTTTTT. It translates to CASSSRRELGEKLFF.